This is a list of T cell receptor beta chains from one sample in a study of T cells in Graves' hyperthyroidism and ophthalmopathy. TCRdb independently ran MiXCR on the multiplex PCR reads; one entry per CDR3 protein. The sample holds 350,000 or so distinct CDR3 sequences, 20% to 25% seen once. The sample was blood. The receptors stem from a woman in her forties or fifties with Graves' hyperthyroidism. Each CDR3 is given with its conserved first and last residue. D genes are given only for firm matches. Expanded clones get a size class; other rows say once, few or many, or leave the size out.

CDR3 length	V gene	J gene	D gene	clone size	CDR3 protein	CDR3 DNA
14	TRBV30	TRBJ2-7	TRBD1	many	CAWTRGQSTYEQYF	TGTGCCTGGACTCGGGGACAGTCTACCTACGAGCAGTACTTC
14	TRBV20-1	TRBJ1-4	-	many	CSAERSPANEKLFF	TGCAGTGCTGAGAGGTCCCCGGCTAATGAAAAACTGTTTTTT
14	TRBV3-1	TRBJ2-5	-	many	CASSQDRVAQTQYF	TGTGCCAGCAGCCAAGATCGCGTCGCCCAGACCCAGTACTTC
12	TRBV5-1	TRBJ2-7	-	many	CASSRDRSEQYF	TGCGCCAGCAGCCGGGACCGGAGCGAGCAGTACTTC
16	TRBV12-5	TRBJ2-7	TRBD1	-	CASGFHHRDRTYEQYF	TGTGCTAGTGGTTTTCACCACCGGGACAGGACGTACGAGCAGTACTTC
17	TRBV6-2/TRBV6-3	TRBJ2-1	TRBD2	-	CASKSGLAGRTDNEQFF	TGTGCCAGCAAATCGGGACTAGCGGGCCGTACTGACAATGAGCAGTTCTTC
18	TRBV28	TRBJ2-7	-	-	CASSFPSPQLELNYEQYF	TGTGCCAGCAGTTTTCCCTCCCCGCAGTTAGAGTTGAACTACGAGCAGTACTTC
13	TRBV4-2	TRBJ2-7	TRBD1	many	CASSRKGAREQYF	TGTGCCAGCAGCCGAAAGGGGGCTCGGGAGCAGTACTTC
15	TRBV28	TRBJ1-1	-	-	CASTPGSPRNTEAFF	TGTGCCAGCACCCCTGGGTCTCCCCGAAACACTGAAGCTTTCTTT
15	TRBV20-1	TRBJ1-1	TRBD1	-	CSARAVGTANTEAFF	TGCAGTGCTAGAGCCGTCGGGACAGCTAACACTGAAGCTTTCTTT
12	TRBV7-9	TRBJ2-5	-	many	CASSPSKETQYF	TGTGCCAGCAGCCCCTCGAAAGAGACCCAGTACTTC
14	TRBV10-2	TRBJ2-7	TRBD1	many	CASSESGQGYEQYF	TGCGCCAGCAGTGAGTCGGGACAGGGCTACGAGCAGTACTTC